Sequencing of this T cell receptor beta chain was carried out in a study of T cells expressing NK-cell markers. Per germline, CDR1 SGHTA and CDR2 FQGTGA. The CDR3 sequence is 14 residues long. UMI-tagged 5'RACE template switching yielded the TCR beta cDNA. Using the 5' RACE reads, TCRdb records one entry per CDR3 protein without DNA. Its clone listing holds approximately 460,000 distinct CDR3 sequences. Sequencing used blood T cells: a sorted CD56 or NKG2C T cell subset, CD4+ or CD8+ T cells, or bulk PBMC T cells (not recorded which). This chain links TRBV7-3 with TRBJ1-2; TCRdb proposes TRBD1, but this gene call is untestable without DNA. The receptor was isolated from a woman aged 18 to 75 in good health. CDR3 in amino acids: CASSLGGAFDGYTF.